A selection of T cell receptor beta chains follows, all from one sample in a study of cytomegalovirus exposure and HLA in healthy donors. Profiled with immunoSEQ multiplex PCR; TCRdb holds only in-frame clones, not every one. This sample has over 150,000 clones, with roughly four fifths found just once. The sequenced material came from PBMCs. Every receptor here comes from a woman under 40 in good health and CMV-seropositive. Both conserved end residues are part of each CDR3. Fields, in order: clone size, V gene, J gene, CDR3 protein. Not all rows give a size; the values are once, few, many and, for expanded clones, a class.

size: -; V: TRBV29-1; J: TRBJ1-2; CDR3: CSVPFSNYGYTF
size: -; V: TRBV2; J: TRBJ1-5; CDR3: CASSGRYSNQPQHF
size: -; V: TRBV7-9; J: TRBJ2-5; CDR3: CASSLARGGPQETQYF
size: few; V: TRBV9; J: TRBJ1-1; CDR3: CASSTGTGYLNTEAFF
size: -; V: TRBV2; J: TRBJ1-2; CDR3: CASSQTGTGNYGYTF
size: -; V: TRBV5-1; J: TRBJ2-7; CDR3: CASAGGSFSRTYEQYF
size: -; V: TRBV19; J: TRBJ1-2; CDR3: CASSPQAGKGGDGYTF
size: -; V: TRBV6-4; J: TRBJ2-5; CDR3: CASSEWPGETQYF
size: -; V: TRBV18; J: TRBJ2-3; CDR3: CASSPRSRGFWGRMADTQYF
size: -; V: TRBV6-1; J: TRBJ2-7; CDR3: CASSERGSGLAGGPWVYEQYF
size: -; V: TRBV7-9; J: TRBJ2-7; CDR3: CSSSHLGDREEREQYF
size: -; V: TRBV13; J: TRBJ2-7; CDR3: CASSFGLAGVSIYEQYF
size: -; V: TRBV13; J: TRBJ2-7; CDR3: CASSRIAGEKPYEQYF
size: -; V: TRBV2; J: TRBJ2-2; CDR3: CASRFLAGGEAGELFF
size: once; V: TRBV6-5; J: TRBJ2-1; CDR3: CASSYGSGFYNEQFF
size: -; V: TRBV10-3; J: TRBJ2-3; CDR3: CAIKLSGSTDTQYF
size: few; V: TRBV5-1; J: TRBJ2-1; CDR3: CASSLGGSINEQFF
size: once; V: TRBV15; J: TRBJ2-2; CDR3: CATNLGQPTTPSGELFF
size: -; V: TRBV15; J: TRBJ2-2; CDR3: CATSKGQGAQTGELFF
size: -; V: TRBV28; J: TRBJ2-1; CDR3: CASSGGLRAYNEQFF
size: -; V: TRBV6-5; J: TRBJ1-2; CDR3: CASSYTVGGGDSGYTF
size: few; V: TRBV28; J: TRBJ2-3; CDR3: CASSLGSGSIDTQYF
size: -; V: TRBV19; J: TRBJ2-7; CDR3: CASSPLAGYPYEQYF
size: -; V: TRBV7-7; J: TRBJ2-2; CDR3: CASSLRSQGSTGELFF
size: -; V: TRBV7-7; J: TRBJ2-1; CDR3: CASSLAGGPPNEQFF
size: -; V: TRBV12-5; J: TRBJ1-1; CDR3: CASGLWYRGATEAFF
size: -; V: TRBV28; J: TRBJ2-7; CDR3: CASLQGREQYF
size: -; V: TRBV13; J: TRBJ1-2; CDR3: CASSFDRQGAGGYTF
size: -; V: TRBV28; J: TRBJ2-4; CDR3: CASPPSTIPPPDIQYF
size: few; V: TRBV27; J: TRBJ2-1; CDR3: CASSLSIMSDHNEQFF
size: once; V: TRBV19; J: TRBJ2-2; CDR3: CASSIFGTGGTGELFF
size: -; V: TRBV19; J: TRBJ1-2; CDR3: CASSIRLSNGYTF
size: -; V: TRBV13; J: TRBJ2-2; CDR3: CASSETGTGGNTGELFF
size: -; V: TRBV28; J: TRBJ1-4; CDR3: CASSPWDRETNEKLFF
size: -; V: TRBV6-1; J: TRBJ2-7; CDR3: CASSLGTSGSPEQYF
size: -; V: TRBV5-1; J: TRBJ2-2; CDR3: CASSLMGQGERGELFF
size: few; V: TRBV11-2; J: TRBJ2-3; CDR3: CASSPRHGESSVSDTQYF
size: -; V: TRBV25-1; J: TRBJ2-1; CDR3: CASSDPGQGCEQFF
size: -; V: TRBV29-1; J: TRBJ2-1; CDR3: CSVLGQTNEQFF
size: -; V: TRBV19; J: -; CDR3: CASSSLGTHHEQYF
size: -; V: TRBV10-1; J: TRBJ1-2; CDR3: CASHDRHYGYTF
size: -; V: TRBV5-4; J: TRBJ1-1; CDR3: CASSTDATEAFF
size: -; V: TRBV4-1; J: TRBJ2-1; CDR3: CASSQELSGVYNEQFF
size: -; V: TRBV5-1; J: TRBJ2-3; CDR3: CASSLRMDNTDTQYF
size: -; V: TRBV4-1; J: TRBJ2-7; CDR3: CASSQAPRGLGEQYF
size: -; V: TRBV19; J: TRBJ2-7; CDR3: CASSIGIAEEQYF
size: -; V: TRBV29-1; J: TRBJ2-1; CDR3: CSVEGGHGNEQFF
size: -; V: TRBV7-9; J: TRBJ2-7; CDR3: CASSPDRDREQYF
size: -; V: TRBV4-1; J: TRBJ1-5; CDR3: CASSQAAGGNQPQHF
size: few; V: TRBV27; J: TRBJ2-1; CDR3: CASTLLGGNEQFF
size: -; V: TRBV2; J: TRBJ2-5; CDR3: CASGGSSGRAGETQYF
size: -; V: TRBV6-1; J: TRBJ2-7; CDR3: CASSEEGASSYEQYF